The 28 T cell receptor beta chains below come from one sample, sequenced in a study of cytomegalovirus exposure and HLA in healthy donors. PCR amplification relied on 60 Vbeta primers (plus 13 Jbeta primers). Only in-frame clones appear in the TCRdb table, and some are missing; sequencing was by immunoSEQ multiplex PCR. The repertoire holds about 140,000 clones, with 68% as singletons. Material for sequencing was PBMCs. The source of these receptors is a man aged 55 to 70 in good health and CMV-seronegative.

The gene calls are TRBV14 and TRBJ2-1; TRBD2 matches 10 bases. CDR3 length equals 18 residues. Germline V gene lookup returns CDR1 SGHDN and CDR2 FVKESK. The J segment lost 4 bases and the V segment lost 0 bases, leaving 9 bases of the junction unmatched. This CDR3 reads CASSQDWASGSIYNEQFF. DNA of the CDR3: TGTGCCAGCAGCCAAGATTGGGCTAGCGGGAGCATATACAATGAGCAGTTCTTC.

V is TRBV6-1 and J is TRBJ2-4; 7 bases agree with TRBD2. CDR3 length equals 13 residues. V was clipped by 6 bases and J by 8 bases; unmatched bases: 7. Germline CDR1 and CDR2: MNHNS and SASEGT. The CDR3 sequence: CASSSREDDIQYF. The CDR3 DNA is TGTGCCAGCAGCTCCCGGGAGGATGACATTCAGTACTTC.

The chain uses TRBV27 and TRBJ2-7; the match to TRBD1 covers 7 bases. The CDR3 extends over 14 amino acids. The ends lost 5 bases at V and 0 bases at J; junction bases unmatched: 4. Per the germline V gene, CDR1 is MNHEY and CDR2 is SMNVEV (reference sequence). The CDR3 region is CASSPDRSSYEQYF. DNA for the CDR3: TGTGCCAGCAGTCCGGACAGGAGCTCCTACGAGCAGTACTTC.

This chain uses TRBV28 with TRBJ2-7, with 10 bases matching TRBD1. The V segment lost 5 bases and the J segment 2 bases; nucleotides outside the gene matches: 6. The CDR3 consists of 15 residues. CDR1 is MDHEN, CDR2 SYDVKM, per germline. CDR3 DNA sequence: TGTGCCAGCAGTCTCGGACAGGGGGTACCCTACGAGCAGTACTTC. It specifies CASSLGQGVPYEQYF.

J is TRBJ2-5 and V is TRBV11-3; D perhaps matches TRBD1 (6 bases). V lost 4 bases and J lost 4, with 10 bases in between. Germline CDR1 is SGHNT and CDR2 is YENEEA. This CDR3 region has 13 residues. In DNA form, the CDR3 reads TGTGCCAGCAGCTCTGACAGGAGAGAGACCCAGTACTTC. It specifies CASSSDRRETQYF.

The chain has TRBV12-5 and TRBJ2-1, with a weak D call TRBD2 (5 bases). Per the germline V gene, CDR1 is LGHNT and CDR2 is FRNRAP. V was cut by 0 bases and J by 0 bases, with 9 bases left in between. The CDR3 is 16 residues long. For the CDR3, the DNA is TGTGCTAGTGGTTTGGTACTAGGGAGCTCCTACAATGAGCAGTTCTTC. Translation: CASGLVLGSSYNEQFF.

The table lists this clone with a count of one. This chain uses TRBV10-3 with TRBJ2-5; 10 bases line up with TRBD2. V was pared by 4 bases and J by 1 base, with 3 bases of the junction left unmatched. The CDR3 extends over 15 amino acids. CDR1 ENHRY and CDR2 SYGVKD come from the germline V gene. In DNA, the CDR3 is TGTGCCATCAGTGGAATAGCGGGAGGCCAAGAGACCCAGTACTTC. This gives the protein CAISGIAGGQETQYF.

This clone was recorded a few times. The chain recombines TRBV7-6 with TRBJ2-2, with D tentatively TRBD2 (5 bases). This CDR3 has 14 amino acids. V was cut by 5 bases and J by 6 bases, with 13 bases left in between. In germline, CDR1 is SGHVS, CDR2 FNYEAQ. The CDR3 region is CASSPPQEAGELFF. The CDR3 bases are TGTGCCAGCAGCCCACCTCAGGAGGCCGGGGAGCTGTTTTTT.

The V call is TRBV4-2, the J call TRBJ2-6, with TRBD1 identical over 10 bases. Germline V CDR1 and CDR2: LGHNA, YNFKEQ. The CDR3 extends over 17 amino acids. V shed 4 bases and J 0 bases; nucleotides not matched to a gene: 3. CDR3 coding DNA: TGTGCCAGCAGCCCGGGACAGGGGCGCTCTGGGGCCAACGTCCTGACTTTC. Its translation: CASSPGQGRSGANVLTF.

The chain is built from TRBV5-1 and TRBJ1-1; D perhaps matches TRBD1 (6 bases). The V gene's germline CDR1 is SGHRS and CDR2 YFSETQ. CDR3 length: 15 amino acids. With 4 bases removed from V and 1 base from J, the gap between germline ends came to 14 bases. CDR3 in DNA: TGCGCCAGCAGCATAAGCGGGGGGGCGAACACTGAAGCTTTCTTT. Protein sequence: CASSISGGANTEAFF.

The chain recombines TRBV27 with TRBJ2-3; 14 bases map to TRBD2. The germline V gene encodes CDR1 MNHEY and CDR2 SMNVEV (reference sequence). With V trimmed by 7 bases and J by 3 bases, 12 bases remained unmatched. The CDR3 is 18 amino acids. CDR3 residues: CASTHHGTSGSGTDTQYF. The CDR3 nucleotides are TGTGCCAGCACTCACCATGGGACTAGCGGGAGTGGGACAGATACGCAGTATTTT.

V and J are TRBV11-2 and TRBJ1-2; 10 bases align to TRBD1. The CDR3 runs to 13 residues. Germline V gene sequence: CDR1 SGHAT, CDR2 FQNNGV. With V trimmed by 1 base and J by 8 bases, 1 base remained unmatched. The CDR3 nucleotides read TGTGCCAGCAGCTTAGGGGACAGGGGCGGCTACACCTTC. It codes for CASSLGDRGGYTF. The full variable domain, with the rest looked up from reference TRBV11-2 and TRBJ1-2, is EAGVAQSPRYKIIEKRQSVAFWCNPISGHATLYWYQQILGQGPKLLIQFQNNGVVDDSQLPKDRFSAERLKGVDSTLKIQPAKLEDSAVYLCASSLGDRGGYTFGSGTRLTVV.

The J gene is TRBJ1-5, the V gene TRBV27, with unresolved D. Germline lookup yields CDR1 MNHEY and CDR2 SMNVEV (reference sequence). The CDR3 is made up of 18 amino acids. The V end was cut by 1 base, the J end by 1 base, with 17 bases between. This CDR3 is CASSLFYRGTLSNQPQHF. As DNA, the CDR3 is TGTGCCAGCAGTTTATTTTATCGTGGAACACTAAGCAATCAGCCCCAGCATTTT.

V gene TRBV27 combines with J gene TRBJ2-7; D is possibly TRBD1 (6 bases). The germline V gene has CDR1 MNHEY and CDR2 SMNVEV (reference sequence). The CDR3 totals 15 residues. V lost 3 bases and J 0 bases, leaving 12 bases between the germline ends. The CDR3 reads CASSFTTGSSYEQYF. CDR3 nucleotide sequence: TGTGCCAGCAGTTTTACTACAGGGAGCTCCTACGAGCAGTACTTC.

This chain uses TRBV7-3 with TRBJ1-2, with D tentatively TRBD1 (6 bases). With 6 bases removed from V and 7 bases from J, the gap between germline ends came to 18 bases. Germline lookup yields CDR1 SGHTA and CDR2 FQGTGA. The CDR3 runs 14 residues. In DNA, the CDR3 is TGTGCCAGCAGTCCAACCGGGGGGGCAAGTGGCTACACCTTC. This encodes CASSPTGGASGYTF.

This clone turned up a few times. The chain has TRBV11-3 and TRBJ2-7; 8 bases match TRBD2. The CDR3 runs to 15 residues. Trimming cost V 5 bases and J 2 bases; bases outside gene matches: 8. The germline V gene encodes CDR1 SGHNT and CDR2 YENEEA. This CDR3 reads CASSQGGGLAYEQYF. The CDR3, as DNA: TGTGCCAGCAGCCAAGGCGGGGGACTAGCCTACGAGCAGTACTTC.

This clone appeared a few times. CDR3 protein: CASSIRTAASTNEKLFF. The CDR3 nucleotides read TGTGCCAGCAGCATCCGGACAGCGGCGTCAACTAATGAAAAACTGTTTTTT. J is TRBJ1-4 and V is TRBV7-8; D might be TRBD1 (6 bases). The CDR3 contains 17 residues. Germline lookup yields CDR1 SGHVS and CDR2 FQNEAQ. Trimming stripped 5 bases from V and 0 bases from J, with 16 bases between.

The chain links TRBV15 to TRBJ1-2; D perhaps matches TRBD1 (6 bases). CDR3 size: 15 residues. The V end lost 0 bases, the J end lost 4 bases, and 12 bases lay between the germline ends. The germline CDR1 and CDR2 sequences are LNHNV and YYDKDF (reference sequence). The CDR3 spells CATSRERTASYGYTF. The DNA of the CDR3 is TGTGCCACCAGCAGAGAGAGGACAGCTTCCTATGGCTACACCTTC.

The chain employs TRBV6-1 and TRBJ1-1, with a weak D call TRBD1 (6 bases). Germline V gene sequence: CDR1 MNHNS, CDR2 SASEGT. Trimming pared 1 base from V and 4 bases from J, leaving 13 bases between. The length of the CDR3 is 15 residues. CDR3 DNA: TGTGCCAGCAGTGAAGGGACAGATCTTAGCACTGAAGCTTTCTTT. Its translation: CASSEGTDLSTEAFF.

The rearrangement joins TRBV10-3 to TRBJ2-7; TRBD1 is a possible D gene (6 bases). CDR1 is ENHRY and CDR2 is SYGVKD in the germline V gene. V was cut by 2 bases and J by 5 bases, with 13 bases left in between. The CDR3 consists of 14 residues. CDR3: CAISEQQGSNEQYF. In DNA form, the CDR3 reads TGTGCCATCAGTGAGCAGCAGGGGTCGAACGAGCAGTACTTC.

The chain couples TRBV29-1 to TRBJ1-3, with a possible D match to TRBD1 (5 bases). The CDR3 extends over 13 amino acids. CDR1 is SQVTM and CDR2 is ANQGSEA in the germline V gene. V was pared by 2 bases and J by 0 bases, with 5 bases between. This CDR3 reads CSVETGSGNTIYF. DNA of the CDR3: TGCAGCGTTGAAACAGGCTCTGGAAACACCATATATTTT.

The chain recombines TRBV4-2 with TRBJ2-3, with D perhaps TRBD2 (5 bases). The ends were cut back, 2 bases at V and 2 bases at J, with 8 bases in the middle. CDR3 length: 14 residues. The germline V gene has CDR1 LGHNA and CDR2 YNFKEQ. The CDR3 coding sequence is TGTGCCAGCAGCCAATTGGACTCCACAGATACGCAGTATTTT. It yields the protein CASSQLDSTDTQYF.

This clone was observed once. V gene TRBV6-1 combines with J gene TRBJ2-1; 14 positions match TRBD2. This CDR3 region has 17 residues. CDR1 MNHNS and CDR2 SASEGT come from the germline V gene. Trimming removed 0 bases from V and 9 bases from J; junction bases left unmatched: 7. The CDR3 nucleotides read TGTGCCAGCAGTGAAGCGCTGAGGACTAGCGGGAGGTCTGAGCAGTTCTTC. Translating gives CASSEALRTSGRSEQFF.

CDR3 sequence (DNA): TGTGCCAGCAGTGTTGGGACAGAGAATTCACCCCTCCACTTT. It translates to CASSVGTENSPLHF. The V gene is TRBV2, the J gene TRBJ1-6; 7 bases match TRBD1. Germline V CDR1 and CDR2: SNHLY, FYNNEI. V dropped 4 bases and J dropped 7; count of bases not matched to a gene: 4. The CDR3 is made up of 14 amino acids.

The chain is built from TRBV5-1 and TRBJ2-7, with a possible D match to TRBD1 (6 bases). The germline V and J ends were trimmed by 4 bases and 3 bases, with 14 bases remaining between them. CDR1 is SGHRS, CDR2 YFSETQ, per germline. This CDR3 is built from 14 residues. In DNA, the CDR3 is TGCGCCAGCAGCCCATCCGGGACATTCTACGAGCAGTACTTC. Protein: CASSPSGTFYEQYF.

CDR3 residues: CAIGTGSYGYTF. The CDR3 DNA follows: TGTGCCATTGGGACAGGGTCCTATGGCTACACCTTC. V and J are TRBV6-5 and TRBJ1-2; 9 bases are a match to TRBD1. Germline V gene lookup returns CDR1 MNHEY and CDR2 SVGAGI. Unmatched junction bases numbered 4, after V lost 10 bases and J lost 4 bases. This CDR3 is 12 amino acids long.

The V call is TRBV9, the J call TRBJ2-2; weak D call: TRBD1 (6 bases). This CDR3 has 14 amino acids. The germline V gene encodes CDR1 SGDLS and CDR2 YYNGEE. V gave up 5 bases and J gave up 0 bases, with 8 bases separating them. The DNA of the CDR3 is TGTGCCAGCAGGGCAGGGGCGAACACCGGGGAGCTGTTTTTT. Its translation is CASRAGANTGELFF.

Of note for this clone: One end of the junction is discordant with germline, which a read error may explain. This same CDR3 is encoded by further DNA sequences in the sample. This chain uses TRBV5-6 with TRBJ2-5; maybe TRBD2 (6 bases). The CDR3 covers 15 residues. In germline, CDR1 is SGHDT, CDR2 YYEEEE. As DNA, the CDR3 is TGTGCCAGCAGCTTGGGTGGCGGGATACAAGAGACCCAATACTTC. Translation gives CASSLGGGIQETQYF.